This is a list of T cell receptor beta chains from one sample in a study of CD8+ T cells in alopecia areata. Method: immunoSEQ multiplex PCR; TCRdb's copy keeps in-frame clones and lacks some. The sample lists 150,000 to 200,000 clones; approximately 50% were seen once. The sample in question was CD8+ T cells sorted from blood, obtained around week 53, from a patient treated with tofacitinib. The receptors derive from a human donor with alopecia areata. CDR3s include the opening cysteine and the closing phenylalanine or tryptophan. A D gene is named only where the DNA matches it firmly. A row's size may be missing; if present it is once, few, many or a size class.

>TRBV7-9|-|-|TRBJ1-1
CASSLLGNTEAFF
TGTGCCAGCAGCCTCTTGGGGAACACTGAAGCTTTCTTT
>TRBV6-5|-|-|TRBJ2-7
CASRLAAEPHYEQYF
TGTGCCAGCAGGCTCGCGGCAGAACCCCACTACGAGCAGTACTTC
>TRBV2|-|-|TRBJ2-7
CASGSQLRPYEQYF
TGTGCCAGTGGTTCCCAGCTTCGCCCCTACGAGCAGTACTTC
>TRBV11-2|few|-|TRBJ2-1
CASRSGASSYNEQFF
TGTGCCAGCAGGTCGGGGGCTAGCTCCTACAATGAGCAGTTCTTC
>TRBV30|-|-|TRBJ1-3
CAWSGDTGPGNTIYF
TGTGCCTGGAGTGGGGATACAGGACCTGGAAACACCATATATTTT
>TRBV13|-|-|TRBJ1-5
CASSQSPGGLNQPQHF
TGTGCCAGCAGCCAATCTCCGGGAGGCCTCAATCAGCCCCAGCATTTT
>TRBV5-4|few|-|TRBJ1-2
CASSLGKAGYTF
TGCGCCAGCAGCTTGGGAAAAGCTGGCTACACCTTC
>TRBV6-5|-|TRBD1|TRBJ2-7
CASSYSTGESGYEQYF
TGTGCCAGCAGTTACTCCACAGGGGAATCCGGCTACGAGCAGTACTTC
>TRBV25-1|-|-|TRBJ2-6
CASSGGDLDVLTF
TGTGCCAGCAGTGGGGGGGACCTCGACGTCCTGACTTTC
>TRBV15|-|-|TRBJ1-4
CATSRDPGNFEKLFF
TGTGCCACCAGCAGAGATCCCGGGAACTTTGAAAAACTGTTTTTT
>TRBV7-9|-|TRBD1|TRBJ2-5
CASSFRDSEETQYF
TGTGCCAGCAGCTTCCGGGACAGTGAAGAGACCCAGTACTTC